This TCR beta chain is drawn from a study of T-cell memory formation after mild COVID-19. Whole-study context: Each donor largely had its own TCR clusters.

Germline V CDR1 and CDR2: SGHTA, FQGNSA. V shed 2 bases and J 5 bases; nucleotides not matched to a gene: 5. CDR3 length equals 14 residues. TCRdb re-analysed the 5' RACE reads in MiXCR, keeping a single row per CDR3 protein. The table shows some 350,000 distinct CDR3 sequences, with roughly 15% occurring only once. This TCR was sampled from a young man who had mild COVID-19 (a few samples of this study predate the infection). Cell type and time point are not known. The chain links TRBV7-2 to TRBJ2-5; 7 bases are shared with TRBD1. Specimen: PBMCs or a T cell subset sorted from them (not recorded which). CDR3 nucleotides: TGTGCCAGCAGCTTATACGGCAGGGGGGAGACCCAGTACTTC. Amino acid sequence: CASSLYGRGETQYF.